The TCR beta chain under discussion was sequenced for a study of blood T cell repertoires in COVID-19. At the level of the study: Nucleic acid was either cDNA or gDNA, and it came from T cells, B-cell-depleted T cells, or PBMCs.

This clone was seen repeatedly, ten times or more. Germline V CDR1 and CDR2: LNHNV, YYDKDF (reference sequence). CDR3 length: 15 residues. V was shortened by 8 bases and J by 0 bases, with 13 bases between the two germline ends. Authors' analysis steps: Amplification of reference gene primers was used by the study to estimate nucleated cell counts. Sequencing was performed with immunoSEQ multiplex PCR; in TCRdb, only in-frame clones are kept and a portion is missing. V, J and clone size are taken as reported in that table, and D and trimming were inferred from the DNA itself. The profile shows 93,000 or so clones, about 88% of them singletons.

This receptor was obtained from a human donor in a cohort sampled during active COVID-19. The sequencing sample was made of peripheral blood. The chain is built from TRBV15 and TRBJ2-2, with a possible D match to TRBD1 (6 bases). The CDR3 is CATELTGSNTGELFF. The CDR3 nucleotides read TGTGCCACCGAACTTACAGGGTCGAACACCGGGGAGCTGTTTTTT.